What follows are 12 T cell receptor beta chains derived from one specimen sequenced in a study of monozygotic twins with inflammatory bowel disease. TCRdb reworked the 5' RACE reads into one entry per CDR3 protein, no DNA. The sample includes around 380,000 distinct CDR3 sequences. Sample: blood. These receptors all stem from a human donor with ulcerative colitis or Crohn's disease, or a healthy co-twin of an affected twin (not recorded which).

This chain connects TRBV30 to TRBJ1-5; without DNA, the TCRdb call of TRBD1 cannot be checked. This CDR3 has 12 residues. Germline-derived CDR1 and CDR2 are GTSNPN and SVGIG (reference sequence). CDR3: CAYGLSKGPQHF.

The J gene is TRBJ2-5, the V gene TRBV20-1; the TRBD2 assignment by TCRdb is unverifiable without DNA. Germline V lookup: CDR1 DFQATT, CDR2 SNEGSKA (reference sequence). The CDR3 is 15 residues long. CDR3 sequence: CSARGNGLFQETQYF.

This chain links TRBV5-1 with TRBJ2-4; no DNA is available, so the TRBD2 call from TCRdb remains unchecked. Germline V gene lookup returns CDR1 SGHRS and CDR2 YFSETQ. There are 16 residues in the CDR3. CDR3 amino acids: CASSHGLAGIINIQYF.

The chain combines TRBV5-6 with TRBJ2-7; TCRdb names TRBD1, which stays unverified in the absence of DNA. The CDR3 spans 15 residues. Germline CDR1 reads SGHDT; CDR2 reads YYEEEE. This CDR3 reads CASSLTPGGAYEQYF.

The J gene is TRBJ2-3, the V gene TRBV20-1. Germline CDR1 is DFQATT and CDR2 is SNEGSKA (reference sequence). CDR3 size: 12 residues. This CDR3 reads CSARTGTDTQYF.

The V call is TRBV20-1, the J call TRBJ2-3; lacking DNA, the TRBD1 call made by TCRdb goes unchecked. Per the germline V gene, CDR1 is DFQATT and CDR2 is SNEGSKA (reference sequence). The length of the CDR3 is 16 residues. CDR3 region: CSARVLSGGSTDTQYF.

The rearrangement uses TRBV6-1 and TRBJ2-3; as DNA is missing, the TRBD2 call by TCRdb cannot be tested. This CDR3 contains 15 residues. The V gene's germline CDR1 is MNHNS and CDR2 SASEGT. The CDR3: CASREGLAVADTQYF.

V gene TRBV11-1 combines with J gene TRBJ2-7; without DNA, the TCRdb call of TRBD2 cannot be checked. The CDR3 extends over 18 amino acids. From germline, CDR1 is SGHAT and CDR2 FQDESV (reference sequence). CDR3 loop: CASSLARRLAGEAYEQYF.

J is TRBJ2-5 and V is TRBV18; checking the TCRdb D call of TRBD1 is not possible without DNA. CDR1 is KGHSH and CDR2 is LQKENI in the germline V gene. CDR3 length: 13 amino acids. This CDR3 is CASSLRERETQYF.

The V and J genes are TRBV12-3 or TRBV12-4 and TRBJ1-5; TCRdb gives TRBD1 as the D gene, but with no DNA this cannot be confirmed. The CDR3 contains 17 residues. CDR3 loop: CASGGADLSYSNQPQHF.

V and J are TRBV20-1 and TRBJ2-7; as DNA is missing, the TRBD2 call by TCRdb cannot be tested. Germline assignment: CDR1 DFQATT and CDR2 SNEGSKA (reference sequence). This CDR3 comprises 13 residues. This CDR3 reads CSARVGPADEQYF.

The CDR3 sequence: CASSLPPGQGDREQYF. The rearrangement links TRBV7-2 to TRBJ2-7; TCRdb gives TRBD1 as the D gene, but with no DNA this cannot be confirmed. This CDR3 region has 16 residues. Germline V gene lookup returns CDR1 SGHTA and CDR2 FQGNSA.